The present T cell receptor beta chain was sequenced within a study of radiotherapy plus CTLA-4 blockade in lung cancer listed by TCRdb under 2018. Study-wide context: Objective responses occurred in around 20% of enrolled patients, and 30% to 40% achieved disease control. What the work shows at the level of the full study, not this receptor alone: Increased serum interferon-beta after radiation, together with early dynamic changes in blood T cell clones, were reported to be the strongest predictors of response. After treatment with radiotherapy and ipilimumab, TCR clones that came from tumors expanded in the peripheral blood.

As regards this clone: The antigen this receptor binds is unknown. No base quality information exists; no much larger clone differs at one position.

Trimming accounts for 0 bases at V and 4 bases at J, while the number of junction bases matched to no gene is 6. The CDR3, cysteine through phenylalanine, is 16 amino acids long. The entry retains the CDR3 DNA only, 48 bases that are in frame from base 1. The germline V gene supplies CDR1 SGHRS and CDR2 YFSETQ. The study evaluated CTLA-4 blockade (ipilimumab) given together with focal radiation therapy in patients who had chemo-refractory metastatic non-small-cell lung cancer. Receptor libraries were prepared by the immunoSEQ multiplex PCR assay. TCRdb holds this immuneACCESS table with in-frame rearrangements only. Some clones are missing; in checked studies, unresolved V genes explain under half, and the rest has no known cause. For this sample there are 55,000 to 80,000 clones; approximately 77% appear just once. The top ten hold approximately 4% of the sample.

Specimen: peripheral blood, collected from a patient treated with radiotherapy plus ipilimumab. The receptor comes from a human donor with non-small cell lung cancer who had a complete response to radiotherapy plus ipilimumab. The chain is encoded by TRBV5-1 joined to TRBJ2-7, and TRBD2 aligns with 11 junction nucleotides. In nucleotides, the sequence is TGCGCCAGCAGCTTGGCTTCTAGCGGGGGGACTTACGAGCAGTACTTC. Its product reads: CASSLASSGGTYEQYF.